This paragraph reports one TCR beta chain. The antigen is unknown. The source of the sample is a study of cytomegalovirus exposure and HLA in healthy donors. 60 Vbeta and 13 Jbeta primers were used in PCR. Clones were sequenced by immunoSEQ multiplex PCR, and TCRdb holds only the in-frame ones, with some missing. In all, the sample yields approximately 120,000 clones. The germline gives CDR1 MDHEN, CDR2 SYDVKM. The CDR3 runs to 18 residues. Study results and limitations: Several top significant clusters appeared, in a later analysis, to be linked to common viral pathogens. TCR beta chain V- and J-gene trimming was linked, in a later analysis, to a missense variant in DCLRE1C. About 87% or about 30% of the time was how often most TCR beta V segments were productive, according to an earlier analysis.

Specimen: PBMCs. This chain links TRBV28 with TRBJ2-5; 9 nucleotides line up with TRBD1. The DNA end favors TRBJ2-7, so the J call may be wrong. This TCR came from a man aged 30 to 39 in good health and CMV-seronegative. The CDR3 nucleotides are TGTGCCAGCAGTTACGGGGCGGGCGGGACAGGGCTTTCCTACGAGCAGTACTTC. Translated, it gives CASSYGAGGTGLSYEQYF.